This T cell receptor (beta chain) stems from a study of cytomegalovirus exposure and HLA in healthy donors. The PCR was carried out with 60 Vbeta primers and 13 Jbeta primers. Profiled with immunoSEQ multiplex PCR; TCRdb holds only in-frame clones, not every one. The data hold 60,000 to 100,000 clones, with 60% to 85% observed a single time. Study findings and constraints: Sequencing artifact likely explains a cluster of highly shared sequence variants.

The CDR3 runs 15 residues. The germline V gene has CDR1 MDHEN and CDR2 SYDVKM. The V gene lost 6 bases and the J gene lost 7 bases, with 19 bases spanning the gap. This clone was seen once. Its antigen is not known. This chain links TRBV28 with TRBJ2-1, with D possibly being TRBD2 (6 bases). Sequenced input: PBMCs. This receptor was obtained from a man aged 35-49 years in good health and CMV-seronegative. The CDR3 DNA reads TGTGCCAGCAGCGAGCCCGGGACGGGGGTTAATGAGCAGTTCTTC. It encodes CASSEPGTGVNEQFF.